The clone carrying this T cell receptor (beta chain) came up once. In the authors' workflow: Amplifying reference gene primers gave estimates of nucleated cell counts. TCRdb's table, derived via immunoSEQ multiplex PCR, lists solely in-frame clones and lacks some. V, J and clone size derive from that table, while D and trimming were established from the DNA sequence. The sample lists roughly 87,000 clones, roughly 89% occurring once. The data originate from a study of blood T cell repertoires in COVID-19. Study information: The United States, Italy and Spain provided the acute and convalescent COVID-19 samples. From T cells, B-cell-depleted T cells, or PBMCs came the material, which was cDNA or gDNA.

The TCR was taken from a woman aged 80 or older with active COVID-19. Input material: peripheral blood.

DNA for the CDR3: TGTGCCAGCAGCGCGGACAGGTTTGGCTATGGCTACACCTTC. Translated, it gives CASSADRFGYGYTF. This chain links TRBV7-2 with TRBJ1-2, with 7 bases that match TRBD1. There are 14 residues in the CDR3. CDR1 is SGHTA, CDR2 FQGNSA, per germline. V gave up 5 bases and J gave up 4 bases; unmatched junction bases: 7.